This T cell receptor (beta chain) came from a study of shared clonotypes between healthy human individuals. Assay used: immunoSEQ multiplex PCR; TCRdb lists only in-frame clones, some missing. The sample contains about 1 million clones, around 76% of which appear only once. Germline CDR1 and CDR2: SGHKS and YYEKEE (reference sequence). The CDR3 has 13 residues. V was clipped by 4 bases and J by 4 bases, with 11 bases between them. Healthy HIV-negative adults with no recent acute infections or vaccinations were recruited as donors. Material for sequencing was memory CD4+ T cells sorted from blood. Subset described: CD45RA-negative fraction. The V gene is TRBV5-5, the J gene TRBJ2-5; tentatively, D is TRBD2 (6 bases). This clonotype was obtained from a man between 18 and 29 years old in good health. This chain's CDR3 is CASSDVGGETQYF. In nucleotides, the CDR3 is TGTGCCAGCAGCGATGTGGGGGGAGAGACCCAGTACTTC.